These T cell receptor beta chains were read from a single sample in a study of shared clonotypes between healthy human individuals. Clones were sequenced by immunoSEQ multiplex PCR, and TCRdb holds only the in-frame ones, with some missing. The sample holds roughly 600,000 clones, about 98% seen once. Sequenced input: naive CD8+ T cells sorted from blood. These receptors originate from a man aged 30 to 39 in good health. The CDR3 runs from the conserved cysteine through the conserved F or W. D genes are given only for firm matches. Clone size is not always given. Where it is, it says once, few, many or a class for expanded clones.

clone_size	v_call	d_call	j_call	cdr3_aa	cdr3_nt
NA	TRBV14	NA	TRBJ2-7	CASSPPTGVSSYEQYF	TGTGCCAGCAGCCCCCCGACAGGTGTAAGCTCCTACGAGCAGTACTTC
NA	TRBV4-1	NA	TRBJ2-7	CASSPVFGLGYEQYF	TGCGCCAGCAGCCCCGTTTTCGGCCTGGGATACGAGCAGTACTTC
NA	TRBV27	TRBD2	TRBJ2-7	CASSLEGTSGSYEQYF	TGTGCCAGCAGTTTGGAAGGGACTAGCGGGAGCTACGAGCAGTACTTC
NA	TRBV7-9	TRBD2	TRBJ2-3	CASSLASGRINTQYF	TGTGCCAGCAGCTTAGCTAGCGGGAGAATAAATACGCAGTATTTT
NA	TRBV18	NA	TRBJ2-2	CASSQGGGELFF	TGTGCCAGCTCGCAGGGAGGCGGGGAGCTGTTTTTT
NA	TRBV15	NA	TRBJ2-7	CATSREGSSYEQYF	TGTGCCACCAGCAGAGAGGGAAGCTCCTACGAGCAGTACTTC
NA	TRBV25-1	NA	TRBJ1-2	CASTDSLNYGYTF	TGTGCCAGCACGGACAGTCTCAACTATGGCTACACCTTC
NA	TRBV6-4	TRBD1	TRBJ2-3	CASRETGLVTDTQYF	TGTGCCAGCAGGGAGACAGGGTTGGTGACAGATACGCAGTATTTT
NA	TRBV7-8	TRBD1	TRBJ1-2	CASSPLSQDRTNYGYTF	TGTGCCAGCAGCCCATTAAGCCAGGACAGGACCAACTATGGCTACACCTTC
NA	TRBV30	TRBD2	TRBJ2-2	CAWSDPGLAGSAGELFF	TGTGCCTGGAGTGATCCGGGACTAGCGGGATCGGCCGGGGAGCTGTTTTTT
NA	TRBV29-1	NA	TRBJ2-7	CSVIPGEGYEQYF	TGCAGCGTCATCCCGGGCGAGGGCTACGAGCAGTACTTC
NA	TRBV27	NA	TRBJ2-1	CASSMSGNSYNEQFF	TGTGCCAGCAGCATGAGCGGTAACTCCTACAATGAGCAGTTCTTC
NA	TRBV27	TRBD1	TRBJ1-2	CASSLAGGRYGYTF	TGTGCCAGCAGCCTCGCAGGGGGCAGGTATGGCTACACCTTC
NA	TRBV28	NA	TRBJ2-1	CASSPTAGNEQFF	TGTGCCAGCAGTCCCACGGCCGGTAATGAGCAGTTCTTC
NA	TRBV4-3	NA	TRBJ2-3	CASSQEDPSDTQYF	TGCGCCAGCAGCCAAGAGGACCCTAGTGATACGCAGTATTTT
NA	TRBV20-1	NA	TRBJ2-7	CSARHRDEQYF	TGCAGTGCTCGACACCGAGACGAGCAGTACTTC
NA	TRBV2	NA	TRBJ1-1	CASPRPAGNTEAFF	TGTGCCAGCCCCAGACCTGCCGGGAACACTGAAGCTTTCTTT
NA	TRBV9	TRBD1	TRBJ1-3	CASALDRGASGNTIYF	TGTGCCAGCGCACTGGACAGGGGGGCGTCTGGAAACACCATATATTTT
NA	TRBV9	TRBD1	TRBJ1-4	CASSPYDRVNEKLFF	TGTGCCAGCAGCCCCTACGACAGGGTCAATGAAAAACTGTTTTTT
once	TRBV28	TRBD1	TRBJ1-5	CASSFRDRGIQPQHF	TGTGCCAGCAGTTTCCGGGACAGGGGTATACAGCCCCAGCATTTT
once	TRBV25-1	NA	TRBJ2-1	CASSDSERAPYNEQFF	TGTGCCAGCAGTGACTCAGAGCGGGCTCCCTACAATGAGCAGTTCTTC
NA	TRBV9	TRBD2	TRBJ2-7	CASNPGLASYEQYF	TGTGCCAGCAATCCGGGACTAGCTTCCTACGAGCAGTACTTC
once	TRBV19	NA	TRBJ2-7	CASSIFPGYYEQYF	TGTGCCAGTAGTATATTCCCAGGTTACTACGAGCAGTACTTC
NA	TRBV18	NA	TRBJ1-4	CASSPQGRGEKLFF	TGTGCCAGCTCACCACAGGGGAGAGGAGAAAAACTGTTTTTT
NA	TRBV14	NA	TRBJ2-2	CASSPGGRETGELFF	TGTGCCAGCAGTCCCGGGGGGCGAGAAACCGGGGAGCTGTTTTTT
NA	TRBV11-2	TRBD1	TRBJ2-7	CASSAGTVDEQYF	TGTGCCAGCAGCGCCGGGACAGTCGACGAGCAGTACTTC
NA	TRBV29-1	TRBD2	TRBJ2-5	CSVEERGQETQYF	TGCAGCGTTGAGGAGCGGGGGCAAGAGACCCAGTACTTC
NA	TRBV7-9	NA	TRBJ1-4	CASSSPAGGPGEKLFF	TGTGCCAGCAGCTCCCCCGCGGGAGGCCCTGGGGAAAAACTGTTTTTT
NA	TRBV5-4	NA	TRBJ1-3	CASSEGLGSGNTIYF	TGTGCCAGCAGCGAGGGCTTGGGCTCTGGAAACACCATATATTTT
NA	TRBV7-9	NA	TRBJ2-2	CASSWKASGELFF	TGTGCCAGCAGCTGGAAGGCATCCGGGGAGCTGTTTTTT
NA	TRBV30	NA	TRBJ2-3	CAWSTGTASTDTQYF	TGTGCCTGGAGTACAGGGACGGCTAGCACAGATACGCAGTATTTT
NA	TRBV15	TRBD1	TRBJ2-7	CATSRDPRDRGYEQYF	TGTGCCACCAGCCGTGATCCCCGGGACAGGGGGTACGAGCAGTACTTC
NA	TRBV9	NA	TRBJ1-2	CASRAHRESPGYTF	TGTGCCAGCAGAGCGCACAGGGAAAGTCCTGGCTACACCTTC
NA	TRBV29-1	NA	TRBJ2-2	CSVRGEGVELFF	TGCAGCGTTAGAGGAGAGGGCGTGGAGCTGTTTTTT
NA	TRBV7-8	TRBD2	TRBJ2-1	CASSLMGLAGGLLDEQFF	TGTGCCAGCAGCTTAATGGGACTAGCGGGAGGTCTCTTGGATGAGCAGTTCTTC
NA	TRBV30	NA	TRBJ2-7	CAWSVALSSYEQYF	TGTGCCTGGAGTGTTGCCCTGAGCTCCTACGAGCAGTACTTC
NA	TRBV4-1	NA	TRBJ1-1	CASSQEGSQTNTEAFF	TGCGCCAGCAGCCAAGAAGGTTCACAGACGAACACTGAAGCTTTCTTT
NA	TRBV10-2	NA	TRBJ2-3	CASSENTQYF	TGCGCCAGCAGTGAAAATACGCAGTATTTT
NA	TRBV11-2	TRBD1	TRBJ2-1	CASNIGQGEGEQFF	TGTGCCAGCAACATAGGACAGGGTGAAGGTGAGCAGTTCTTC
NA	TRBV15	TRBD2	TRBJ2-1	CATTGGRYNEQFF	TGTGCCACCACGGGGGGGAGATACAATGAGCAGTTCTTC
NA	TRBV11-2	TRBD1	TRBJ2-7	CASSSWDSSYEQYF	TGTGCCAGCAGCTCATGGGACAGCTCCTACGAGCAGTACTTC
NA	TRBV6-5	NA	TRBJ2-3	CASSYWQGHSDTQYF	TGTGCCAGCAGTTATTGGCAGGGCCACTCCGATACGCAGTATTTT
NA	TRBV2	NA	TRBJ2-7	CASNRGYEQYF	TGTGCCAGCAATCGGGGCTACGAGCAGTACTTC
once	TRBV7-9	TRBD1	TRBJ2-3	CASSSGQGPDTQYF	TGTGCCAGCAGCTCTGGACAGGGCCCAGATACGCAGTATTTT
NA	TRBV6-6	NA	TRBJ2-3	CASSNLGLRTDTQYF	TGTGCCAGCAGTAACCTTGGACTAAGGACAGATACGCAGTATTTT
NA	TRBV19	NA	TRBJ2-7	CASSIAVRAEQYF	TGTGCCAGTAGTATAGCGGTACGCGCTGAGCAGTACTTC
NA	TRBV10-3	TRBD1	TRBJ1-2	CAIAIGDRRPNYGYTF	TGTGCCATCGCCATAGGGGACAGGCGTCCTAACTATGGCTACACCTTC
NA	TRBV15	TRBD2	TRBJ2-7	CATSTSSGSYEQYF	TGTGCCACCAGCACCTCTAGCGGATCCTACGAGCAGTACTTC
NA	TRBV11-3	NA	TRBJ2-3	CASSLDSTNTQYF	TGTGCCAGCAGCTTAGACTCGACTAATACGCAGTATTTT
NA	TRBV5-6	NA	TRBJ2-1	CASSSTLRPNEQFF	TGTGCCAGCAGCTCCACCCTAAGACCCAATGAGCAGTTCTTC
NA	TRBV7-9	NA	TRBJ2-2	CAAGTSNAGELFF	TGTGCCGCCGGGACATCCAACGCCGGGGAGCTGTTTTTT
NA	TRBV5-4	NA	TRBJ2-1	CASSSPTSSYNEQFF	TGTGCCAGCAGCTCCCCGACTAGCTCCTACAATGAGCAGTTCTTC
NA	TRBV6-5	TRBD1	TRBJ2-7	CASSSSPGQGYEQYF	TGTGCCAGCAGCTCTAGTCCGGGACAGGGATACGAGCAGTACTTC
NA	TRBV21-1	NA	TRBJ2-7	CAREGGTGTSEQYF	TGTGCCAGAGAGGGCGGGACAGGGACCTCCGAGCAGTACTTC
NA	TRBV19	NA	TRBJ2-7	CASSNGAGSYEQYF	TGTGCCAGTAGTAATGGTGCGGGCTCCTACGAGCAGTACTTC